The present entry profiles one T cell receptor (beta chain) with its context. No antigen is known for it. The assay that was used to sequence DNA from cultured CD4+ T cells was the Oncomine TCR Beta short-read assay. TCRdb fed the PCR reads into MiXCR, producing one record per CDR3 protein. The data contain around 8,100 distinct CDR3 sequences, 65% to 75% of them seen just once; the ten biggest clones take up about a fifth. The data are from a study of vaccination and CD4 T cells after COVID-19. Findings and caveats of the study: SARS-CoV-2-reactive clonotypes showed a nonsignificant median rise from about 20 to 38. Convalescent patients had 304 of 307 vaccine-specific clones showing spike mono-reactivity. Analysis covered relatively few convalescent patients and lacked any early post-infection timepoints.

V was trimmed by 3 bases and J by 2 bases, leaving 8 bases between them. Germline values: CDR1 MNHEY, CDR2 SMNVEV (reference sequence). The CDR3 is made up of 14 amino acids. As to treatment: roughly ten-day PBMC culture with coronavirus spike peptide pools or control peptides (ViraFEST assay). This rearrangement joins TRBV27 to TRBJ1-3; D is perhaps TRBD1 (6 bases). This sample comprised cultured CD4+ T cells from blood, obtained after SARS-CoV-2 vaccination. This TCR derives from a human donor with COVID-19. CDR3 nucleotide sequence: TGTGCCAGCAGTTTTGGGGGCGCTGGAAACACCATATATTTT. Translated: CASSFGGAGNTIYF.